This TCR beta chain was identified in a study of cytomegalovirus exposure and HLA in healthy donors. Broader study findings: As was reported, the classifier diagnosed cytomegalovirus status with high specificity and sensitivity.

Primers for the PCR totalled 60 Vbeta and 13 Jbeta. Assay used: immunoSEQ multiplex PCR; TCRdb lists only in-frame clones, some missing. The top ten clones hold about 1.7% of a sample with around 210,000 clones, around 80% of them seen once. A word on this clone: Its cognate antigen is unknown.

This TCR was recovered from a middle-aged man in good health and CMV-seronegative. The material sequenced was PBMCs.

The CDR3 bases are TGTGCCAGCAGCGTAGCTTCAAGGGGCGGCTACACCTTC. Encoded protein: CASSVASRGGYTF. V usage is TRBV9 and J usage is TRBJ1-2; possible D gene TRBD1, 5 bases. The V end lost 0 bases, the J end lost 8 bases, and 11 bases lay between the germline ends. Germline assignment: CDR1 SGDLS and CDR2 YYNGEE. The CDR3 sequence is 13 residues long.